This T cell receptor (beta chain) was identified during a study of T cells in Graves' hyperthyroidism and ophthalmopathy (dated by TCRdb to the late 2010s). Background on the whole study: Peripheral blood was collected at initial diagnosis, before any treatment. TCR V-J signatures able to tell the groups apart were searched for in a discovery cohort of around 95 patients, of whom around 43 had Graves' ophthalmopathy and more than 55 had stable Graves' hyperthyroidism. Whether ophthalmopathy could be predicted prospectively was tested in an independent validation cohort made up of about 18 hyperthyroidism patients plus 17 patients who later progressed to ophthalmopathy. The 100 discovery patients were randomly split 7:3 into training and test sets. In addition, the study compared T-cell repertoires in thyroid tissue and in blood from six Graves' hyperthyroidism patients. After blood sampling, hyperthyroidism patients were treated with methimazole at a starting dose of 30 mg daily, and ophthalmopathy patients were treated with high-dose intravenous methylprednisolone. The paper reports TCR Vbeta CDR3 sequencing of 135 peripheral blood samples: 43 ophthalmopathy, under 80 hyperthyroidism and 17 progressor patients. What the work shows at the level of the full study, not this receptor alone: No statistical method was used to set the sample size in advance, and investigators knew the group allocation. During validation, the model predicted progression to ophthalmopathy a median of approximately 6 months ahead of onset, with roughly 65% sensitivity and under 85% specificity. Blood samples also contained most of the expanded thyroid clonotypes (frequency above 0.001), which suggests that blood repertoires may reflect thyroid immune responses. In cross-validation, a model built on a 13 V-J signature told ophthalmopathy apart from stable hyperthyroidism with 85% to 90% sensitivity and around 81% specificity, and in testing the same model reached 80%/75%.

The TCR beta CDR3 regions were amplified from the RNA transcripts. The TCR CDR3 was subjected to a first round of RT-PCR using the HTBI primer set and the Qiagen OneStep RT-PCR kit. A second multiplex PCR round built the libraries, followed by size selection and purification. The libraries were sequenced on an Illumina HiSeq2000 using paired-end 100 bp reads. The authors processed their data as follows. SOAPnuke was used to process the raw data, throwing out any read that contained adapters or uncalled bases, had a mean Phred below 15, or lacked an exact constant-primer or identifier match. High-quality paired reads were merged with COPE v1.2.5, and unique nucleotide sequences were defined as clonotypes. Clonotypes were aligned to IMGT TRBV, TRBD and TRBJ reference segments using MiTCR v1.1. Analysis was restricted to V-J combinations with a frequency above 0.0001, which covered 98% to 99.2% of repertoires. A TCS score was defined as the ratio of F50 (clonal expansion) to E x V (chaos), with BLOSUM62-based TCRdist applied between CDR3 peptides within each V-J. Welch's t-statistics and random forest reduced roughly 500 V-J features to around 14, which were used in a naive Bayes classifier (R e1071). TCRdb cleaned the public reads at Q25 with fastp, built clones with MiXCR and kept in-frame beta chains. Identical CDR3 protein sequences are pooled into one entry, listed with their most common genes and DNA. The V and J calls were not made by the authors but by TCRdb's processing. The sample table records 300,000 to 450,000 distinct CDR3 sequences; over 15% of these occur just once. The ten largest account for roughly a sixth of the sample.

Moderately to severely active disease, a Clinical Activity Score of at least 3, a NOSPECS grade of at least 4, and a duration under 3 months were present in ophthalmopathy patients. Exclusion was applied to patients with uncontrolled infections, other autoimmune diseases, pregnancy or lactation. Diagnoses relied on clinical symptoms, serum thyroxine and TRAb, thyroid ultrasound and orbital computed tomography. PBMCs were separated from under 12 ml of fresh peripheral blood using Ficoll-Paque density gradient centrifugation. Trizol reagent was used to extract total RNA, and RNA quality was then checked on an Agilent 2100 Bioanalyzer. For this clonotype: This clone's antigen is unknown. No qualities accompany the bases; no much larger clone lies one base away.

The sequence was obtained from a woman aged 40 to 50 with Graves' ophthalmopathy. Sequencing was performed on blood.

The sequence in DNA is TGTGCCACTGGACAGGCCTCTTCCGAAGCTTTCTTT. The resulting protein is CATGQASSEAFF. This chain is built from TRBV7-2 and TRBJ1-1, with 7 bases aligning to TRBD1. V loses 10 bases at its end and J loses 8 bases; junction bases beyond the gene matches: 10. Spanning cysteine to phenylalanine, the CDR3 consists of 12 amino acids. The only DNA kept is the CDR3, 36 bases in frame from the first base. Sequences SGHTA (CDR1) and FQGNSA (CDR2) are obtained from the germline V gene.